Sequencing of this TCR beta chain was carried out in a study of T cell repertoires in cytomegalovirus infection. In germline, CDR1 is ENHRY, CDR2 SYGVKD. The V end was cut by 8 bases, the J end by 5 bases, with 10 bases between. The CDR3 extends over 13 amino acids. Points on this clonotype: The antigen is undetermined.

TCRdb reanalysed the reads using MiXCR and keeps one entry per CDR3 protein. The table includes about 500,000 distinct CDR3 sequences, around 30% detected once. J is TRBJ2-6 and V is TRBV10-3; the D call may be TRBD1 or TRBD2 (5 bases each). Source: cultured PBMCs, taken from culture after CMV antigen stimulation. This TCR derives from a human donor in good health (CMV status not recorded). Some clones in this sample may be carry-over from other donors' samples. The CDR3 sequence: CAIGGSRANVLTF. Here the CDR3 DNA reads TGTGCCATCGGGGGTTCGAGGGCCAACGTCCTGACTTTC.